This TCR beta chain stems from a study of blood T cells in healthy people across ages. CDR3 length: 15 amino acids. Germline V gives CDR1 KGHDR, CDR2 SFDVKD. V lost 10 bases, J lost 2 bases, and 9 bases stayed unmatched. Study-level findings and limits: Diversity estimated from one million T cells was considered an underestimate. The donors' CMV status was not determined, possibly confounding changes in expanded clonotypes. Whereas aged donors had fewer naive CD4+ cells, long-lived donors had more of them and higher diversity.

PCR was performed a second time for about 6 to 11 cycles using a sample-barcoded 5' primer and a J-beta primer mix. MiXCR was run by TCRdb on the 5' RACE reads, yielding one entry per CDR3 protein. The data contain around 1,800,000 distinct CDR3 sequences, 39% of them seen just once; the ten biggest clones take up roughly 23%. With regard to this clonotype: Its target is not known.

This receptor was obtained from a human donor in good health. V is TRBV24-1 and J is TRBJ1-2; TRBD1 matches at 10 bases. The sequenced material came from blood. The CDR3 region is CATRGQGDANYGYTF. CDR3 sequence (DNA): TGTGCCACGAGAGGACAGGGGGATGCGAACTATGGCTACACCTTC.